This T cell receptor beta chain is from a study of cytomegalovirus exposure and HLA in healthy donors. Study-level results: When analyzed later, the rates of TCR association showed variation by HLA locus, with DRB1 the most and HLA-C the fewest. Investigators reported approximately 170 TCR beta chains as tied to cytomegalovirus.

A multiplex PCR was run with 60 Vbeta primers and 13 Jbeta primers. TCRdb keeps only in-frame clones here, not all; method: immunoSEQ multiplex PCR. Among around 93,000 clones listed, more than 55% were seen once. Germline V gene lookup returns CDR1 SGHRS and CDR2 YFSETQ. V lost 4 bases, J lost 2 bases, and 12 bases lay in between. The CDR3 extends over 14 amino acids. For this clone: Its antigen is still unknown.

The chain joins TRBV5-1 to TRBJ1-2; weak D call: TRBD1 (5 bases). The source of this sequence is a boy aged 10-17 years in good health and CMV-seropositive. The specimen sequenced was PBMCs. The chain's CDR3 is CASSPTPGNYGYTF. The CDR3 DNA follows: TGCGCCAGCAGCCCGACCCCAGGGAACTATGGCTACACCTTC.